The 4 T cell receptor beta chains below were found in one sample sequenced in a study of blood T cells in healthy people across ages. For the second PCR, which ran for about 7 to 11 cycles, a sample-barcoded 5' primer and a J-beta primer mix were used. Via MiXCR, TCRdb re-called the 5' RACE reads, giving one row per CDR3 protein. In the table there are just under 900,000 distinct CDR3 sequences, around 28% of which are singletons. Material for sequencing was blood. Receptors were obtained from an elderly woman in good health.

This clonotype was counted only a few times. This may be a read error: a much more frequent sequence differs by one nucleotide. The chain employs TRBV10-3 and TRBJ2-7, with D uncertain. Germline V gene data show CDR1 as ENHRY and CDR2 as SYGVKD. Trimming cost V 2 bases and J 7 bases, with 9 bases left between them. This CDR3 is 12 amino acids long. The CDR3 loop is CAISESGNEQYF. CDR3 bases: TGTGCCATCAGTGAGAGTGGGAATGAGCAGTACTTC.

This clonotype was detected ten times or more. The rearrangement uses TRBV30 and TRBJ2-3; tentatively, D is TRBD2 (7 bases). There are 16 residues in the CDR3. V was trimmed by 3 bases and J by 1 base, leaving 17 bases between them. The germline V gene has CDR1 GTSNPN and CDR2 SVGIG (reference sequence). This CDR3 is CAWRSRGGYRTDTQYF. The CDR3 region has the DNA TGTGCCTGGAGAAGTAGGGGGGGCTACCGCACAGATACGCAGTATTTT.

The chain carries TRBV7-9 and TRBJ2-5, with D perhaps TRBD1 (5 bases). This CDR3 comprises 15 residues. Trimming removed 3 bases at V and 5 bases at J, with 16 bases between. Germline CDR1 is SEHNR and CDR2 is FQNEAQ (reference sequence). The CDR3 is CASSFGALESETQYF. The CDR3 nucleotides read TGTGCCAGCAGCTTTGGGGCGTTGGAATCGGAGACCCAGTACTTC.

CDR3 DNA sequence: TGTGCCAGCAGCTTATCCGGGGGGGTAGATACGCAGTATTTT. Translating it yields CASSLSGGVDTQYF. The chain combines TRBV7-2 with TRBJ2-3, with 8 bases aligning to TRBD2. The germline V gene has CDR1 SGHTA and CDR2 FQGNSA. Trimming at V came to 2 bases and at J to 5 bases, leaving 3 bases not matched to a gene. This CDR3 has 14 amino acids.